This T cell receptor (beta chain) was observed in a study of CD8+CD57+ T cells in acquired aplastic anemia. To note about this clonotype: What it binds is not known. A read error may produce the germline difference seen at one junction end.

Overall study results and limits: Patients did not significantly differ from controls in CD8+ Simpson's diversity. Patients and controls had in common approximately 29 CD8+ CDR3 sequences.

Germline V lookup: CDR1 SGHVS, CDR2 FQNEAQ. The CDR3 totals 15 residues. Investigators profiled TCR beta VDJ and CDR3 from genomic DNA template. TCRdb redid the calling of the reads with MiXCR, one entry per CDR3 protein. The profile shows around 170,000 distinct CDR3 sequences, roughly 63% of them singletons. Sequences were obtained from sorted CD4+, CD8+, or CD8+CD57+ T cells (not recorded which) from PBMCs. The clonotype comes from a human donor in good health. The V gene is TRBV7-8, the J gene TRBJ1-1; tentative D call: TRBD1 (6 bases). The CDR3 is CTSSSGRGRNTEAFF. CDR3 in DNA: TGTACCAGCAGCTCCGGAAGGGGGAGGAACACTGAAGCTTTCTTT.